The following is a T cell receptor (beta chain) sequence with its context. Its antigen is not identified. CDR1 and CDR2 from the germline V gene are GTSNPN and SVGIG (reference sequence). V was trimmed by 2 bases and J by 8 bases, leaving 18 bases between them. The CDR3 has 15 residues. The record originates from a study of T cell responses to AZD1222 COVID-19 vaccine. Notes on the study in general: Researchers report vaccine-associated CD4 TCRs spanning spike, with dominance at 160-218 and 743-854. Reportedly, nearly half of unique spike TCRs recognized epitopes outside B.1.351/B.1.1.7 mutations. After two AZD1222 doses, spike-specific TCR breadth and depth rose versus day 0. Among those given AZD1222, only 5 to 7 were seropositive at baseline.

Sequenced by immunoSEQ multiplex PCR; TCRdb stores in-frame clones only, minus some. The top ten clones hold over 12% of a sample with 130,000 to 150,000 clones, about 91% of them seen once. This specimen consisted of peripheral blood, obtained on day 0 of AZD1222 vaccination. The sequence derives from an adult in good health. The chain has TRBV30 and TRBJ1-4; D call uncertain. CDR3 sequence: CAWSYGAHGAEKLFF. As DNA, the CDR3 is TGTGCCTGGAGTTACGGTGCACATGGCGCGGAAAAACTGTTTTTT.